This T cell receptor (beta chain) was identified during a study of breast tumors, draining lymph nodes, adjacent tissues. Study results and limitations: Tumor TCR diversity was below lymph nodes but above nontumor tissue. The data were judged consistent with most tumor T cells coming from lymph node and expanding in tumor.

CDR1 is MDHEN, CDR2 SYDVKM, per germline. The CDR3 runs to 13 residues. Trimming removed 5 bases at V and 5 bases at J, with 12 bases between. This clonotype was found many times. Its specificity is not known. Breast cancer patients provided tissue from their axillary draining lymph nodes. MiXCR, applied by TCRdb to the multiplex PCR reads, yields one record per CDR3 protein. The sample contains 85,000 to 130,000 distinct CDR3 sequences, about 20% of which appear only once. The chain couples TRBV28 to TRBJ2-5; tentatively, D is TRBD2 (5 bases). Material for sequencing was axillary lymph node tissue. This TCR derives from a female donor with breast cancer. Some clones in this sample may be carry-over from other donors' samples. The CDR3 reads CASSTRGQETQYF. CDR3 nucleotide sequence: TGTGCCAGCAGTACGCGCGGGCAGGAGACCCAGTACTTC.